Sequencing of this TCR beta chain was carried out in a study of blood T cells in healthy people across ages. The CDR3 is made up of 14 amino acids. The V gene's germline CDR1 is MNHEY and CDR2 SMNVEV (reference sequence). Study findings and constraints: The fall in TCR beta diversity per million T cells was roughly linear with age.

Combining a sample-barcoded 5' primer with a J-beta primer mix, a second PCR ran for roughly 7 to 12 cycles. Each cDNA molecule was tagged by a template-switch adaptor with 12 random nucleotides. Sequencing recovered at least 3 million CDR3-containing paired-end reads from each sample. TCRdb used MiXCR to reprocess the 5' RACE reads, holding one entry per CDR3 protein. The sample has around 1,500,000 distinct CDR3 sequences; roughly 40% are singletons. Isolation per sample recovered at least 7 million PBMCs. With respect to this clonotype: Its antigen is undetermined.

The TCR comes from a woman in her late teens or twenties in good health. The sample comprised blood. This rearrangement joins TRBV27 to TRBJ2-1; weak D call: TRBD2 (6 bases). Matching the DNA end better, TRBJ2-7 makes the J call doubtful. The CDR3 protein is CASSLLGGVNEQYF. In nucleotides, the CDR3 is TGTGCCAGCAGTTTATTGGGGGGAGTAAATGAGCAGTACTTC.